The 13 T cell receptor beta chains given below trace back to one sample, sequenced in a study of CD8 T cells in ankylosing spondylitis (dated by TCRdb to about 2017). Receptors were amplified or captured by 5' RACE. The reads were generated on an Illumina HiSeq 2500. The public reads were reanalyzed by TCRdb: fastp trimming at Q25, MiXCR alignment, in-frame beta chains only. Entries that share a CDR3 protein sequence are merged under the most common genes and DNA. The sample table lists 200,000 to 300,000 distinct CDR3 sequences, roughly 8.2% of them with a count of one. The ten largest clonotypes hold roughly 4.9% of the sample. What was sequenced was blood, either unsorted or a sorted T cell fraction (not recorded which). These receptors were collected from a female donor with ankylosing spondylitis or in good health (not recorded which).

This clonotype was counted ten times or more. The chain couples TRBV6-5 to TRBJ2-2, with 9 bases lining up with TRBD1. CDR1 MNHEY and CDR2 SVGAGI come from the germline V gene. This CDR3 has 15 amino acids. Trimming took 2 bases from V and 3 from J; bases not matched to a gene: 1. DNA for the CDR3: TGTGCCAGCAGTTACGGGACAGGGTACACCGGGGAGCTGTTTTTT. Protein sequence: CASSYGTGYTGELFF.

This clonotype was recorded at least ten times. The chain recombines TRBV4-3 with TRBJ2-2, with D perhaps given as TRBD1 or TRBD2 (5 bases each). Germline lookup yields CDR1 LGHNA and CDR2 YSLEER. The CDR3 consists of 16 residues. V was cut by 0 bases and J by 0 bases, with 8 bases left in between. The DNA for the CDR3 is TGCGCCAGCAGCCAAGAGGTGGGGGCGAACACCGGGGAGCTGTTTTTT. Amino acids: CASSQEVGANTGELFF.

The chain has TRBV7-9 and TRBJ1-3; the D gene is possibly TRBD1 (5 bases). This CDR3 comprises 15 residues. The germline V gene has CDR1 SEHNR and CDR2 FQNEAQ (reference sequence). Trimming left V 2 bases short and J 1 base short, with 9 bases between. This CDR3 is CASSLSGDSGNTIYF. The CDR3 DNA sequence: TGTGCCAGCAGCTTATCGGGGGATTCTGGAAACACCATATATTTT.

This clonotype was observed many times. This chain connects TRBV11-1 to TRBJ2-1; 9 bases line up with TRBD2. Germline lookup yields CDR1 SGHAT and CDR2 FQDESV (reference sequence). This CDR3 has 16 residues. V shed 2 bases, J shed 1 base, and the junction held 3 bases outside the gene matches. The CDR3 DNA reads TGTGCCAGCAGCTTATCTAGCGGGATTTCCTACAATGAGCAGTTCTTC. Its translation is CASSLSSGISYNEQFF.

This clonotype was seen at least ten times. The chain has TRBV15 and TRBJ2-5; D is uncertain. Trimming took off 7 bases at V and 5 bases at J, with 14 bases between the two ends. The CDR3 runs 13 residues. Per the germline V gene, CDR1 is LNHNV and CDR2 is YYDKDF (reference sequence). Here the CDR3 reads CATTHYDDETQYF. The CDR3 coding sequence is TGTGCCACCACCCATTATGACGACGAGACCCAGTACTTC. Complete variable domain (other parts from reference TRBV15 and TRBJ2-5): DAMVIQNPRYQVTQFGKPVTLSCSQTLNHNVMYWYQQKSSQAPKLLFHYYDKDFNNEADTPDNFQSRRPNTSFCFLDIRSPGLGDTAMYLCATTHYDDETQYFGPGTRLLVL.

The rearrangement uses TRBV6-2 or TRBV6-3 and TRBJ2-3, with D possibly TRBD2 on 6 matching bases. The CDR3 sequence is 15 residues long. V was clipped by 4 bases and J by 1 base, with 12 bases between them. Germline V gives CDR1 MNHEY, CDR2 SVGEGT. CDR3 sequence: CASSSGLERTDTQYF. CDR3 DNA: TGTGCCAGCAGTTCGGGACTCGAACGCACAGATACGCAGTATTTT.

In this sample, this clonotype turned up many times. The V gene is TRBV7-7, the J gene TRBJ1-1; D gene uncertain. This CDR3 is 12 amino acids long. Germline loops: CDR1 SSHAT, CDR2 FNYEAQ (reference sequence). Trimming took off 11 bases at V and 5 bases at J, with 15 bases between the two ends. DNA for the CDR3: TGTGCCGTCGGTGGTACTGGAACTGAAGCTTTCTTT. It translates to CAVGGTGTEAFF.

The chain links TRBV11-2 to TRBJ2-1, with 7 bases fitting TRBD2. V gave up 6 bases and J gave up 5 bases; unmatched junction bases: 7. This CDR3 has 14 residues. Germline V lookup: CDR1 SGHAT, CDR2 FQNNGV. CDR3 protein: CASRGGLADNEQFF. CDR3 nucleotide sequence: TGTGCCAGCAGGGGTGGGCTAGCGGACAATGAGCAGTTCTTC.

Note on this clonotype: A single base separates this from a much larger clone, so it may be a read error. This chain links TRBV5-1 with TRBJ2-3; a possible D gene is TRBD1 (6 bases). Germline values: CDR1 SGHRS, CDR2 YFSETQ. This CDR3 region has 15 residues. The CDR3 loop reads CANSFITGRTDTQYF. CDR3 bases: TGCGCCAACAGCTTCATAACAGGGCGGACAGATACGCAGTATTTT.

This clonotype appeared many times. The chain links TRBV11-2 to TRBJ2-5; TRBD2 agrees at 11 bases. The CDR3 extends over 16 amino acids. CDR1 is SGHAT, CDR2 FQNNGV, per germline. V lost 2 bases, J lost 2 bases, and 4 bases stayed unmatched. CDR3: CASSLTRTSGQETQYF. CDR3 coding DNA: TGTGCCAGCAGCTTAACCCGGACTAGCGGGCAAGAGACCCAGTACTTC.

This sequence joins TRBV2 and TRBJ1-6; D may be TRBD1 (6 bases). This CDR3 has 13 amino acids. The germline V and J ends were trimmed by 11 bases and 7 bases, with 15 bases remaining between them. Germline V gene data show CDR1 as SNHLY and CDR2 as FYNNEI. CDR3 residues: CAGHTRGNSPLHF. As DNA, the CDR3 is TGTGCCGGCCACACAAGGGGGAATTCACCCCTCCACTTT.

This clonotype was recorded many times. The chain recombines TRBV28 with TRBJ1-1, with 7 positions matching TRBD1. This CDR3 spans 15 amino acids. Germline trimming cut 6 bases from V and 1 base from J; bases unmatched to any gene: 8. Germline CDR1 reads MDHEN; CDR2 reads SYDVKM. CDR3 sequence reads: CASRTQGVENTEAFF. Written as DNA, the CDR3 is TGTGCCAGCAGGACTCAGGGGGTGGAGAACACTGAAGCTTTCTTT. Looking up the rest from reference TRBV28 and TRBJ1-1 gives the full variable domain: DVKVTQSSRYLVKRTGEKVFLECVQDMDHENMFWYRQDPGLGLRLIYFSYDVKMKEKGDIPEGYSVSREKKERFSLILESASTNQTSMYLCASRTQGVENTEAFFGQGTRLTVV.

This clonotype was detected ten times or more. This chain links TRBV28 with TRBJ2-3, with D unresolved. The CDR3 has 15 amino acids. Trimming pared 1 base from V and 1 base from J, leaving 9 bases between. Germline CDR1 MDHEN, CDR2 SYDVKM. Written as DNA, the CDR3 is TGTGCCAGCAGTTTATCCCGCTTGGGCACAGATACGCAGTATTTT. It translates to CASSLSRLGTDTQYF. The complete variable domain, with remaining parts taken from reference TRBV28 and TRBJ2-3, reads DVKVTQSSRYLVKRTGEKVFLECVQDMDHENMFWYRQDPGLGLRLIYFSYDVKMKEKGDIPEGYSVSREKKERFSLILESASTNQTSMYLCASSLSRLGTDTQYFGPGTRLTVL.